What follows is one T cell receptor (beta chain) and its context. What it binds is not known. The data were produced by immunoSEQ multiplex PCR, yet TCRdb's version contains in-frame clones alone and is incomplete. Among about 140,000 clones listed, 90% were seen once. The sample originates from a study of T cell responses to AZD1222 COVID-19 vaccine. Study results and limitations: The donors showed a predominance of white British ancestry and of females, with possible underestimation of clonal diversity. With two AZD1222 doses given, Spike-specific TCR breadth and depth both rose. Repertoire sampling happened only post peak T cell response. Spike regions recognized by vaccine-associated CD4 TCRs spanned the protein, led by 160-218 and 743-854.

The V gene's germline CDR1 is SEHNR and CDR2 FQNEAQ (reference sequence). After removal of 5 bases from V and 2 bases from J, the junction contained 12 bases not matched to a gene. The CDR3 has 17 amino acids. This sequence originates from an adult who received the AZD1222 COVID-19 vaccine. The V call is TRBV7-9, the J call TRBJ1-2; 9 nucleotides align to TRBD1. The specimen comprised peripheral blood, sampled 28 days after the second AZD1222 dose. The CDR3 loop is CASSRYRGLIRNYGYTF. CDR3 sequence (DNA): TGTGCCAGCAGCCGCTACAGGGGGCTTATACGGAACTATGGCTACACCTTC.